This is a list of T cell receptor beta chains from one sample in a study of T-cell reconstitution after alpha-beta-depleted transplantation in children. From the PCR reads, TCRdb called clonotypes with MiXCR, one entry per CDR3 protein. The sample lists roughly 240,000 distinct CDR3 sequences; approximately 8% were seen once. The sequencing here drew on PBMCs, mostly from graft donor cells, taken 180 days after TCRalphabeta/CD19-depleted stem cell transplant. Source of these receptors: a male patient younger than 18 who had a stem cell transplant for acute lymphoblastic leukemia, so the T cells may come from the graft donor. Both conserved end residues are part of each CDR3. A D gene is named only where the DNA matches it firmly. Size is stated for part of the rows, as once, few or many counts, or as a class when the clone is expanded.

j_call,v_call,d_call,clone_size,cdr3_aa,cdr3_nt
TRBJ2-7,TRBV7-9,TRBD1,.,CASSLAWDRFSYEQYF,TGTGCCAGCAGCTTAGCGTGGGACAGGTTTAGCTACGAGCAGTACTTC
TRBJ2-7,TRBV29-1,.,many,CSVEGRSYEQYF,TGCAGCGTTGAAGGCAGGAGCTACGAGCAGTACTTC
TRBJ2-5,TRBV6-4,.,many,CASSAHSQETQYF,TGTGCCAGCAGTGCGCACTCTCAAGAGACCCAGTACTTC
TRBJ1-4,TRBV7-8,.,many,CASSSQGWKNEKLFF,TGTGCCAGCAGCTCCCAAGGCTGGAAAAATGAAAAACTGTTTTTT
TRBJ2-7,TRBV2,.,many,CASGRDGGSYEQYF,TGTGCCAGCGGCCGGGACGGAGGATCCTACGAGCAGTACTTC
TRBJ2-1,TRBV7-2,.,many,CASSLVTTEISYNEQFF,TGTGCCAGCAGCTTAGTCACGACAGAAATCTCCTACAATGAGCAGTTCTTC
TRBJ2-7,TRBV29-1,TRBD2,many,CSVSGTYEQYF,TGCAGCGTTAGCGGGACTTACGAGCAGTACTTC
TRBJ1-1,TRBV7-2,.,many,CASSSLLNTEAFF,TGTGCCAGCAGCTCCCTATTGAACACTGAAGCTTTCTTT
TRBJ1-5,TRBV10-3,.,many,CAISDGSRSTVDQPQHF,TGTGCCATCAGTGACGGATCCCGGAGCACGGTCGATCAGCCCCAGCATTTT
TRBJ2-7,TRBV7-9,.,many,CASSFRDYEQYF,TGTGCCAGCAGCTTCCGGGACTACGAGCAGTACTTC
TRBJ1-1,TRBV5-1,.,many,CASSLAAWSQAFF,TGCGCCAGCAGCTTGGCCGCATGGAGCCAAGCTTTCTTT
TRBJ2-7,TRBV12-3/TRBV12-4,.,many,CASSSSYRAYEQYF,TGTGCCAGCAGCTCATCCTACAGGGCCTACGAGCAGTACTTC
TRBJ2-7,TRBV28,.,many,CASSFPSMSYEQYF,TGTGCCAGCAGTTTTCCGAGCATGTCCTACGAGCAGTACTTC
TRBJ2-3,TRBV9,TRBD1,few,CASKGATDTQYF,TGTGCCAGCAAGGGGGCGACAGATACGCAGTATTTT
TRBJ2-3,TRBV6-1,TRBD1,many,CASSVTGGADTQYF,TGTGCCAGCAGTGTGACAGGGGGCGCGGATACGCAGTATTTT
TRBJ2-1,TRBV5-1,.,many,CASSLGAYNEQFF,TGCGCCAGCAGCTTAGGGGCCTACAATGAGCAGTTCTTC
TRBJ2-1,TRBV5-1,.,many,CASSWFTGGRLSYNEQFF,TGCGCCAGCAGCTGGTTCACTGGCGGCCGTCTTAGCTACAATGAGCAGTTCTTC
TRBJ2-2,TRBV12-3/TRBV12-4,.,many,CASSLDSRNTGELFF,TGTGCCAGCAGTTTGGACAGTAGGAACACCGGGGAGCTGTTTTTT
TRBJ2-1,TRBV7-3,TRBD2,many,CASSPLAGAYNEQFF,TGTGCCAGCAGCCCTCTAGCGGGAGCCTACAATGAGCAGTTCTTC
TRBJ2-3,TRBV7-9,.,many,CASSVSEVPSDTQYF,TGTGCCAGCAGCGTGTCAGAGGTCCCTTCAGATACGCAGTATTTT
TRBJ2-7,TRBV29-1,TRBD2,many,CSVGTSGRLYEQYF,TGCAGCGTGGGGACTAGCGGGAGACTCTACGAGCAGTACTTC
TRBJ2-7,TRBV7-2,TRBD2,few,CASSKGLASKGEQYF,TGTGCCAGCAGTAAAGGACTAGCGAGTAAAGGGGAGCAGTACTTC
TRBJ2-2,TRBV12-3/TRBV12-4,TRBD1,many,CASSRGQGRTGELFF,TGTGCCAGCAGTCGGGGACAGGGAAGGACCGGGGAGCTGTTTTTT
TRBJ2-2,TRBV6-1,.,many,CASNGRYTGELFF,TGTGCCAGCAATGGACGGTACACCGGGGAGCTGTTTTTT
TRBJ2-3,TRBV6-2/TRBV6-3,.,many,CASSQSRDTQYF,TGTGCCAGCAGCCAGTCCCGAGATACGCAGTATTTT
TRBJ2-3,TRBV27,.,many,CASSLVGSDTQYF,TGTGCCAGCAGTTTGGTGGGGTCAGATACGCAGTATTTT
TRBJ2-2,TRBV29-1,.,many,CSVVGPANTGELFF,TGCAGCGTTGTTGGACCCGCGAACACCGGGGAGCTGTTTTTT
TRBJ1-2,TRBV2,TRBD1,many,CASQDRVGGYTF,TGTGCCAGCCAAGACAGGGTTGGTGGCTACACCTTC
TRBJ2-1,TRBV4-3,.,many,CASSQGRWDEQFF,TGCGCCAGCAGCCAAGGACGCTGGGATGAGCAGTTCTTC
TRBJ2-7,TRBV3-1,.,many,CASSRRTRGVIPYEQYF,TGTGCCAGCAGCCGACGAACGAGGGGGGTAATTCCCTACGAGCAGTACTTC
TRBJ1-1,TRBV29-1,.,many,CSVADRPTKVAFF,TGCAGCGTGGCGGACAGACCCACTAAGGTGGCTTTCTTT
TRBJ2-7,TRBV7-2,.,many,CASSITANQGNEQYF,TGTGCCAGCAGCATTACCGCCAACCAGGGGAACGAGCAGTACTTC
TRBJ2-7,TRBV24-1,TRBD2,.,CATSEGLAGLYEQYF,TGTGCCACCAGTGAGGGACTAGCGGGACTCTACGAGCAGTACTTC
TRBJ1-2,TRBV12-5,.,many,CASGLLLWGAAF,TGTGCTAGTGGTTTGCTTCTGTGGGGGGCCGCCTTC
TRBJ2-3,TRBV6-5,.,.,CASSYRDSTDTQYF,TGTGCCAGCAGTTACCGGGACAGCACAGATACGCAGTATTTT
TRBJ2-2,TRBV27,.,many,CASSAGLRLGGELFF,TGTGCCAGCAGTGCGGGACTTCGGCTAGGGGGGGAGCTGTTTTTT
TRBJ2-7,TRBV21-1,.,many,CASSKADRSYEQYF,TGTGCCAGCAGCAAAGCGGACAGGAGCTACGAGCAGTACTTC
TRBJ2-7,TRBV5-1,TRBD1,many,CASSFGDRVDEQYF,TGCGCCAGCAGCTTCGGGGACAGGGTCGACGAGCAGTACTTC
TRBJ2-1,TRBV5-4,TRBD1,many,CASSARDRAYNEQFF,TGTGCCAGCAGCGCCCGGGACAGGGCATACAATGAGCAGTTCTTC
TRBJ1-6,TRBV20-1,TRBD1,many,CSARGTGGSNSPLHF,TGCAGTGCTAGAGGGACAGGTGGATCGAATTCACCCCTCCACTTT
TRBJ2-7,TRBV5-6,.,few,CASSPGPPSVGPFYEQYF,TGTGCCAGCAGCCCCGGCCCCCCTAGCGTTGGTCCCTTCTACGAGCAGTACTTC
TRBJ2-2,TRBV28,.,many,CASSLLGAGTGELFF,TGTGCCAGCAGTTTATTGGGCGCCGGCACCGGGGAGCTGTTTTTT
TRBJ1-1,TRBV5-1,.,many,CASSLEWLGNTEAFF,TGCGCCAGCAGCTTGGAATGGCTAGGGAACACTGAAGCTTTCTTT
TRBJ2-7,TRBV5-1,.,many,CASSLDRRLSYEQYF,TGCGCCAGCAGCTTGGATAGGAGGCTCTCCTACGAGCAGTACTTC
TRBJ2-5,TRBV6-5,.,many,CASSYEETQYF,TGTGCCAGCAGTTACGAAGAGACCCAGTACTTC
TRBJ2-1,TRBV5-1,TRBD2,few,CASSLGVTSGPYNEQFF,TGCGCCAGCAGCTTGGGGGTTACTAGCGGGCCGTACAATGAGCAGTTCTTC
TRBJ2-7,TRBV6-6,.,few,CATGRGSYEQYF,TGTGCCACCGGCCGGGGCTCCTACGAGCAGTACTTC
TRBJ2-3,TRBV7-9,.,many,CASSPPQLDSSTDTQYF,TGTGCCAGCAGCCCCCCCCAGTTGGACTCTAGCACAGATACGCAGTATTTT
TRBJ2-1,TRBV9,TRBD2,many,CASSVGGGAPWDEQFF,TGTGCCAGCAGCGTTGGCGGGGGGGCCCCCTGGGATGAGCAGTTCTTC
TRBJ1-2,TRBV13,TRBD1,many,CASSSLTGNYGYTF,TGTGCCAGCAGCTCGTTGACAGGGAACTATGGCTACACCTTC
TRBJ2-7,TRBV19,.,.,CASSITGARLQYF,TGTGCCAGTAGTATTACGGGCGCCCGCCTTCAGTACTTC